This T cell receptor (beta chain) was documented in a study of blood T cells in healthy people across ages. Across the whole study: Template switching retrieved approximately one barcoded beta molecule for each two T cells.

Through a sample-barcoded 5' primer and a J-beta primer mix, a second PCR was run for about 7 to 12 cycles. TCRdb ran MiXCR on the 5' RACE reads and lists one entry per CDR3 protein. The sample shows roughly 500,000 distinct CDR3 sequences, approximately 27% of them seen only once. Overall study results and limits: In the absence of known donor CMV status, changes in expanded clonotypes were possibly confounded.

The V end lost 1 base, the J end lost 6 bases, and 13 bases lay between the germline ends. The CDR3 extends over 14 amino acids. In germline, CDR1 is SGHVS, CDR2 FQNEAQ. This clonotype appeared a few times. Its specificity is unknown. The receptor was isolated from a woman aged 70 to 79 in good health. Sequenced input: blood. This chain joins TRBV7-8 and TRBJ2-7; D might be TRBD1 or TRBD2, each matching 5 bases. The CDR3 sequence: CASSLVPRGSEQYF. CDR3 bases: TGTGCCAGCAGCTTAGTTCCCCGGGGCTCCGAGCAGTACTTC.